This T cell receptor (beta chain) was captured in a study of technical replicates of blood from a handful of donors. This clone was seen a single time. Germline loops: CDR1 SGHKS, CDR2 YYEKEE (reference sequence). This CDR3 contains 16 residues. Trimming removed 4 bases from V and 4 bases from J; junction bases left unmatched: 13. Only in-frame clones appear in the TCRdb table, and some are missing; sequencing was by immunoSEQ multiplex PCR. Of roughly 68,000 clones listed, around 97% are singletons. The sequencing input was T cells isolated from PBMCs. The V call is TRBV5-5, the J call TRBJ1-1, with TRBD1 matching over 7 bases. The source of this sequence is a human donor in good health. DNA of the CDR3: TGTGCCAGCAGCCTAAACAGGGGAGGTAAGAGCACTGAAGCTTTCTTT. Protein sequence: CASSLNRGGKSTEAFF.